The 10 T cell receptor beta chains presented below share a single source sample, sequenced in a study of neurological immune-mediated disorders. Regarding time point: longitudinal time-point 3. TCRdb independently ran MiXCR on the 5' RACE reads; one entry per CDR3 protein. The sample yields roughly 48,000 distinct CDR3 sequences, approximately 11% seen once. Source material: PBMCs. These receptors were taken from a male donor with HTLV-1-associated myelopathy (HAM/TSP).

This clonotype showed up many times. The J gene is TRBJ2-3, the V gene TRBV6-2 or TRBV6-3; D ambiguous. Trimming left V 5 bases short and J 4 bases short, with 10 bases between. The CDR3 has 13 residues. Germline loops: CDR1 MNHEY, CDR2 SVGEGT. The chain's CDR3 is CASSPRLSDTQYF. The CDR3 region has the DNA TGTGCCAGCAGTCCCCGACTTTCAGATACGCAGTATTTT.

In its sample, this clonotype was seen many times. The chain carries TRBV20-1 and TRBJ1-6; 8 bases map to TRBD1. Germline CDR1 is DFQATT and CDR2 is SNEGSKA (reference sequence). The CDR3 is made up of 12 amino acids. With V trimmed by 5 bases and J by 12 bases, 6 bases remained unmatched. CDR3 region: CSACRGLGPLHF. The CDR3, as DNA: TGCAGTGCTTGCAGGGGGCTTGGACCCCTCCACTTT.

This clonotype was observed many times. This rearrangement joins TRBV18 to TRBJ2-7; D gene unclear. The CDR3 contains 13 residues. Trimming pared 1 base from V and 3 bases from J, leaving 7 bases between. Germline lookup yields CDR1 KGHSH and CDR2 LQKENI. CDR3 DNA sequence: TGTGCCAGCTCACCACTACCCAACTACGAGCAGTACTTC. Encoded protein: CASSPLPNYEQYF.

This clonotype was picked up many times. The chain couples TRBV6-6 to TRBJ2-1, with D perhaps matching TRBD1 or TRBD2 (6 bases each). V lost 8 bases, J lost 4 bases, and 21 bases lay in between. Germline lookup yields CDR1 MNHNY and CDR2 SVGAGI (reference sequence). CDR3 length: 16 residues. This chain's CDR3 is CASLGGQATNYNEQFF. The CDR3 DNA reads as TGTGCCAGCCTAGGGGGGCAGGCGACCAATTACAATGAGCAGTTCTTC.

This clonotype has ten or more counts. The chain is built from TRBV5-1 and TRBJ1-6; no clear D. The CDR3 contains 15 residues. Germline assignment: CDR1 SGHRS and CDR2 YFSETQ. V lost 2 bases, J lost 12 bases, and 18 bases lay in between. CDR3 sequence (DNA): TGCGCCAGCAGCTTTTCTTCCAGCGCAGGAGGACCCCTCCACTTT. Translated: CASSFSSSAGGPLHF.

Ten or more counts support this clonotype. CDR3 loop: CSVGSSNYGYTF. The CDR3 DNA sequence: TGCAGCGTTGGTTCGTCTAACTATGGCTACACCTTC. The chain uses TRBV29-1 and TRBJ1-2; D is uncertain. The CDR3 contains 12 residues. The ends were cut back, 4 bases at V and 0 bases at J, with 6 bases in the middle. CDR1 is SQVTM, CDR2 ANQGSEA, per germline.

This clonotype has a count of ten or more. This chain joins TRBV5-1 and TRBJ2-1; 11 nucleotides align to TRBD1. The junction had 5 bases not matched to a gene; V was cut back by 4 bases and J by 8 bases. CDR1 and CDR2 from the germline V gene are SGHRS and YFSETQ. This CDR3 has 14 amino acids. CDR3 in amino acids: CASSPGQGEDEQFF. The CDR3 nucleotides are TGCGCCAGCAGCCCGGGACAGGGGGAGGATGAGCAGTTCTTC.

In its sample, this clonotype was seen a few times. The chain combines TRBV25-1 with TRBJ2-3, with D perhaps TRBD1 (6 bases). CDR3 length: 16 amino acids. V lost 5 bases, J lost 1 base, and 16 bases lay in between. The germline V gene encodes CDR1 MGHDK and CDR2 SYGVNS. CDR3: CASSRGTPGGTDTQYF. Written as DNA, the CDR3 is TGTGCCAGCAGTAGGGGGACGCCGGGTGGCACAGATACGCAGTATTTT.

The rearrangement joins TRBV5-1 to TRBJ1-1, with D possibly matching TRBD1 (6 bases). V was pared by 3 bases and J by 1 base, with 10 bases between. The length of the CDR3 is 14 residues. The V gene's germline CDR1 is SGHRS and CDR2 YFSETQ. In DNA form, the CDR3 reads TGCGCCAGCAGCTGGGACACGGGGAACACTGAAGCTTTCTTT. This translates into CASSWDTGNTEAFF. The full variable domain, in which reference TRBV5-1 and TRBJ1-1 provide the parts outside the CDR3, is KAGVTQTPRYLIKTRGQQVTLSCSPISGHRSVSWYQQTPGQGLQFLFEYFSETQRNKGNFPGRFSGRQFSNSRSEMNVSTLELGDSALYLCASSWDTGNTEAFFGQGTRLTVV.

This chain joins TRBV2 and TRBJ2-3, with D maybe TRBD2 (6 bases). Looked up from germline, CDR1 is SNHLY and CDR2 is FYNNEI. With 0 bases removed from V and 4 bases from J, the gap between germline ends came to 11 bases. The length of the CDR3 is 15 residues. The CDR3 bases are TGTGCCAGCAGTGAAGCCGAGGGCGGGGCAGATACGCAGTATTTT. Protein: CASSEAEGGADTQYF.